This T cell receptor beta chain appears in the sequencing data of a study of blood T cell repertoires in COVID-19 (dated by TCRdb to the early 2020s). For the wider study: Samples from collaborators originated in the United States, Italy and Spain and spanned both the acute and convalescent phases of COVID-19. The material from the prospective study consisted of cDNA or gDNA derived from T cells, B-cell-depleted T cells, or PBMCs. The dataset comprised deeply sampled blood TCRbeta repertoires from subjects exposed to, actively infected with, or recovered from COVID-19. The repertoires were released in a freely available public database meant as a resource for research on the immune response to SARS-CoV-2. The samples were drawn from the first 160 participants of the ongoing ImmuneRACE study and from 1,254 subjects provided by 6 global collaborators. Nearly every sample came with metadata listing a de-identified subject ID, COVID-19 status, age in years and sex. Where HLA class I and class II types were available, the types were taken from metadata supplied by the sample provider, not from assay-based typing. Overall study outcomes, separate from this receptor: The amount of clinical and demographic metadata varied by source and participant and was provided uncurated.

The collaborating institutions used their own protocols to collect whole blood in K2EDTA tubes. For TCRbeta analysis, collaborators shipped samples in one of three forms: frozen whole blood, isolated PBMCs, or DNA extracted from either of those sample types. Trimming removed 2 bases from V and 2 bases from J; the gene matches leave 11 bases unexplained. Reading from cysteine to phenylalanine, the CDR3 counts 17 amino acids. The only DNA kept is the CDR3, 51 bases in frame from the first base. As encoded in the germline V gene (reference sequence), CDR1 is SEHNR while CDR2 is FQNEAQ. The immunoSEQ Assay, a bias-controlled multiplex PCR, was used to amplify TCRbeta CDR3 regions from genomic DNA. Per the source publication's procedure: The number of nucleated cells in each sample was estimated by amplification of reference gene primers within the assay. To quantify the absolute abundance of each unique TCRbeta CDR3 rearrangement, sequence reads were collapsed and filtered. Productive Simpson clonality was computed per sample as the square root of Simpson's diversity index over productive rearrangements. The immuneACCESS repertoire file appears here via TCRdb, limited to in-frame rearrangements. These files lack a portion of the clones; in checked studies, under half of the deficit traces to unresolved V genes, and the cause of the others is not known. The V and J calls and clone size were taken over from that table, and D and trimming were inferred from the DNA. In this sample the table shows tens of thousands of clones, 70% to 85% of which occur a single time. The top ten constitute roughly 25% of the sample.

Concerning this clone: It has no known antigen specificity. The input lacks base qualities; no much larger clone sits a single base away.

In this chain, TRBV7-9 is recombined with TRBJ1-2, with 7 bases aligning to TRBD1. The sequencing sample was made of peripheral blood. The TCR was taken from a man aged 55 to 70 with acute or convalescent COVID-19. The CDR3: CASSLTSARGNNYGYTF. The DNA is as follows: TGTGCCAGCAGCTTAACGTCTGCCAGGGGGAACAACTATGGCTACACCTTC. With the portions outside the CDR3 filled from the reference TRBV7-9 and TRBJ1-2 genes, the complete variable region becomes DTGVSQNPRHKITKRGQNVTFRCDPISEHNRLYWYRQTLGQGPEFLTYFQNEAQLEKSRLLSDRFSAERPKGSFSTLEIQRTEQGDSAMYLCASSLTSARGNNYGYTFGSGTRLTVV.